This TCR beta chain emerged from a study of control samples from healthy donors and cancer patients. Here immunoSEQ multiplex PCR was the method, and the copy in TCRdb shows in-frame clones only, minus some. The table records over 150,000 clones, roughly 94% of them present only once. V lost 7 bases to trimming and J lost 1 base, with 10 bases between them. The CDR3 has 13 residues. Germline-derived CDR1 and CDR2 are LNHDA and SQIVND (reference sequence). This clonotype originated in a young woman in good health. Sequenced material: blood. The J gene is TRBJ1-1, the V gene TRBV19, with a possible D match to TRBD1 (6 bases). The CDR3 loop reads CASMGGQNTEAFF. The DNA for the CDR3 is TGTGCCAGTATGGGGGGACAGAACACTGAAGCTTTCTTT.